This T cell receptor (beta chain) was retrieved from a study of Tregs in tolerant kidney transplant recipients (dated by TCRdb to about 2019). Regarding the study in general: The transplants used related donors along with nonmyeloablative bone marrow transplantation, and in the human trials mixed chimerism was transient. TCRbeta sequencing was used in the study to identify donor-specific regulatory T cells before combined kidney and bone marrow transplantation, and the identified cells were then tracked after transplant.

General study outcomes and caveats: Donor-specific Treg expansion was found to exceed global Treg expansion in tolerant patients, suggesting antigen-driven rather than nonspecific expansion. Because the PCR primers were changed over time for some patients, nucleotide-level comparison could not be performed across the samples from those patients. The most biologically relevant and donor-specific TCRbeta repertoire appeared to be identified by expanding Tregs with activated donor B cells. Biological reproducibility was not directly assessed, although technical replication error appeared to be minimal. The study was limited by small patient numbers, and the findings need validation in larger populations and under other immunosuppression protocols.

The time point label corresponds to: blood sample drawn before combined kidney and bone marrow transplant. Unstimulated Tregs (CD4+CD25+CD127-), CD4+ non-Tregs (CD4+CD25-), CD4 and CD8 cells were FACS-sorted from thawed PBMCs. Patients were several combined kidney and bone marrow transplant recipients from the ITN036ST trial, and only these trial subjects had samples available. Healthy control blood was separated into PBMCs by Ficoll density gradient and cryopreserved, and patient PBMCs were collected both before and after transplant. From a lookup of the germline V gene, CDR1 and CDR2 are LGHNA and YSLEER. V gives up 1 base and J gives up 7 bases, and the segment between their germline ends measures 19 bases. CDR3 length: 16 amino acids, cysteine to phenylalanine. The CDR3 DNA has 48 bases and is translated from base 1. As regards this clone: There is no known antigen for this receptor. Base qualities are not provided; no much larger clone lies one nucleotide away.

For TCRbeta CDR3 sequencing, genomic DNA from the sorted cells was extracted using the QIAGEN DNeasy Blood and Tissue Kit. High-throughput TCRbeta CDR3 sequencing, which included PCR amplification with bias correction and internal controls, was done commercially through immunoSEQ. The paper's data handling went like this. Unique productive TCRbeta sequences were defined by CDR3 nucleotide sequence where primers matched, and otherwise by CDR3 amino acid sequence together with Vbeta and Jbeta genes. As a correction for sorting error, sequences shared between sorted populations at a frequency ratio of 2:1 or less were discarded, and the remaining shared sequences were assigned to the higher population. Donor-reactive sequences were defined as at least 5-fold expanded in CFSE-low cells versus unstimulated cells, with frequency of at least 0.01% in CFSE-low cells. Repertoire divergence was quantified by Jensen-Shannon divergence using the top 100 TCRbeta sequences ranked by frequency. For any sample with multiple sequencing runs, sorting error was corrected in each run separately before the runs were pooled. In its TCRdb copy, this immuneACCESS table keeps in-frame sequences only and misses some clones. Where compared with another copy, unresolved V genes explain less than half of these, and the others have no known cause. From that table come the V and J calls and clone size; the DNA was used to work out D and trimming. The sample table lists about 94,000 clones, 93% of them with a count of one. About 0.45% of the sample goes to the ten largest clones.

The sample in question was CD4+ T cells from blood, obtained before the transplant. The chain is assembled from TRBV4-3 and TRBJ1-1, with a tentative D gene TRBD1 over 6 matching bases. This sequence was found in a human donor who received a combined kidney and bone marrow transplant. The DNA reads TGCGCCAGCAGCCAAGCCCCCACCCGGACAGACGATGAAGCTTTCTTT. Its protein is CASSQAPTRTDDEAFF.